Below, one TCR beta chain is given with its context. CDR3 length equals 14 residues. Germline lookup yields CDR1 SGHAT and CDR2 FQDESV (reference sequence). The J segment lost 3 bases and the V segment lost 6 bases, leaving 7 bases of the junction unmatched. The data originate from a study of blood T cell repertoires in COVID-19. As for the study in general: Sites across the United States, Italy and Spain contributed samples from acute and convalescent COVID-19. T cells, B-cell-depleted T cells, or PBMCs supplied cDNA or gDNA.

How the authors handled the data: Reference gene primers were amplified, and this amplification served to estimate nucleated cell counts. Clones were sequenced by immunoSEQ multiplex PCR, and TCRdb holds only the in-frame ones, with some missing. The V and J calls and clone size come from that table; D and trimming were worked out from the DNA. Here the sample spans hundreds of thousands of clones, about nine tenths being singletons. Source material: peripheral blood. The J gene is TRBJ2-7, the V gene TRBV11-1, with 8 bases fitting TRBD1. This receptor was taken from a woman aged 25 to 39 with active or convalescent COVID-19. The CDR3: CASSLRGRLYEQYF. The CDR3 DNA reads as TGTGCCAGCAGTCTCAGGGGGCGTCTCTACGAGCAGTACTTC.